These 10 T cell receptor beta chains came from one sample sequenced in a study of T cell repertoires in aging, cancer and after chemotherapy. A mixed TRB-A/B primer pool amplified rearranged TRB by multiplex touch-down PCR. TCRdb ran MiXCR on the multiplex PCR reads and lists one entry per CDR3 protein. The repertoire includes over 1,500 distinct CDR3 sequences, roughly 17% of them detected once, and 25% to 35% sits in the top ten. Amplification of TCR beta used genomic DNA extracted from peripheral blood. The sequencing sample was made of blood. These receptor sequences come from a human donor with a solid tumor.

By share, this clonotype counts as medium-sized (0.01 to 0.1%). The chain is built from TRBV20-1 and TRBJ2-3; D may correspond to TRBD1 or TRBD2 (5 bases each). V lost 7 bases and J lost 2, with 10 bases in between. Germline V lookup: CDR1 DFQATT, CDR2 SNEGSKA (reference sequence). There are 12 residues in the CDR3. The CDR3 DNA is TGCAGTGTTGAGGGGTCCACAGATACGCAGTATTTT. Amino acid sequence: CSVEGSTDTQYF.

The chain couples TRBV7-2 to TRBJ2-1; D is ambiguous. The germline V and J ends were trimmed by 2 bases and 8 bases, with 10 bases remaining between them. The CDR3 is made up of 13 amino acids. Germline V gene sequence: CDR1 SGHTA, CDR2 FQGNSA. For the CDR3, the DNA is TGTGCCAGCAGCTTAAAAGGAATGGATGAGCAGTTCTTC. Protein sequence: CASSLKGMDEQFF.

Regarding this clonotype: A single base separates this from a much larger clone, so it may be a read error. The V and J genes are TRBV19 and TRBJ1-1; D uncertain. The V and J ends lost 6 bases and 5 bases respectively, with 13 bases between them. The CDR3 contains 13 residues. Germline-derived CDR1 and CDR2 are LNHDA and SQIVND (reference sequence). As DNA, the CDR3 is TGTGCCAGTAGACACCCCGGGGTGACTGAAGCTTTCTTT. Residues: CASRHPGVTEAFF. The full variable domain, rest sourced from reference TRBV19 and TRBJ1-1, is DGGITQSPKYLFRKEGQNVTLSCEQNLNHDAMYWYRQDPGQGLRLIYYSQIVNDFQKGDIAEGYSVSREKKESFPLTVTSAQKNPTAFYLCASRHPGVTEAFFGQGTRLTVV.

This clonotype is termed large. The chain uses TRBV11-1 and TRBJ1-1; D call uncertain. This CDR3 spans 12 amino acids. Trimming stripped 5 bases from V and 4 bases from J, with 8 bases between. From germline, CDR1 is SGHAT and CDR2 FQDESV (reference sequence). CDR3 nucleotides: TGTGCCAGCAGCCTCGGCCGCACTGAAGCTTTCTTT. Encoded protein: CASSLGRTEAFF.

This clonotype qualifies as medium-sized (0.01 to 0.1%). The chain employs TRBV4-1 and TRBJ1-2, with D perhaps TRBD1 (6 bases). Germline values: CDR1 MGHRA, CDR2 YSYEKL. This CDR3 has 15 residues. Trimming took 4 bases from V and 0 from J, leaving 12 bases between them. CDR3 protein: CASSLTGLPNYGYTF. Here the CDR3 DNA reads TGCGCCAGCAGCCTTACAGGGCTGCCTAACTATGGCTACACCTTC.

The J gene is TRBJ2-3, the V gene TRBV7-2; 11 positions agree with TRBD2. Germline V gene lookup returns CDR1 SGHTA and CDR2 FQGNSA. This CDR3 region has 18 residues. J gave up 4 bases and V 1 base, and 10 bases lay outside the gene matches. The CDR3 here is CASSLEVLAGVPADTQYF. DNA for the CDR3: TGTGCCAGCAGCTTAGAAGTACTAGCGGGAGTTCCCGCAGATACGCAGTATTTT.

By share, this clonotype counts as medium-sized (0.01 to 0.1%). The V gene is TRBV20-1, the J gene TRBJ2-5; 8 positions match TRBD1. Germline CDR1 DFQATT, CDR2 SNEGSKA (reference sequence). Unmatched junction bases numbered 16, after V lost 5 bases and J lost 5 bases. The CDR3 runs 16 residues. CDR3 bases: TGCAGTGCTTCGCCGGGGCAGGGGGCGCCGGGGGAGACCCAGTACTTC. Protein product: CSASPGQGAPGETQYF.

This clonotype was picked up a small number of times. The chain couples TRBV10-1 to TRBJ2-2; TRBD1 or TRBD2 may be the D gene (5 bases each). CDR1 and CDR2 from the germline V gene are WNHNN and SYGVQD (reference sequence). This CDR3 contains 15 residues. V was clipped by 11 bases and J by 2 bases, with 18 bases between them. The CDR3 region has the DNA TGCGCCGTTGGGAAGGGGACGGTTAACACCGGGGAGCTGTTTTTT. It codes for CAVGKGTVNTGELFF.

There are a few counts of this clonotype. The genes are TRBV5-1 and TRBJ2-5, with 7 bases matching TRBD1. CDR1 and CDR2 from the germline V gene are SGHRS and YFSETQ. The CDR3 extends over 13 amino acids. Trimming took 6 bases from V and 3 from J; bases not matched to a gene: 5. The CDR3 DNA reads as TGCGCCAGCACTCCCGGGACAGAAGAGACCCAGTACTTC. Its translation is CASTPGTEETQYF.

This clonotype is categorized as medium-sized. The chain links TRBV18 to TRBJ1-6; 8 bases are shared with TRBD1. CDR3 length: 17 residues. The germline V gene encodes CDR1 KGHSH and CDR2 LQKENI. After removal of 4 bases from V and 6 bases from J, the junction contained 11 bases not matched to a gene. The chain's CDR3 is CASSQNFPGQVNSPLHF. The CDR3 DNA is TGTGCCAGCTCACAGAATTTCCCGGGACAGGTTAATTCACCCCTCCACTTT.